The 22 T cell receptor beta chains given below trace back to one sample, sequenced in a study of T cells in Graves' hyperthyroidism and ophthalmopathy (dated by TCRdb to between 2018 and 2021). Receptors were amplified or captured by multiplex PCR. Sequenced on an Illumina HiSeq 2000. The TCR beta CDR3 regions were amplified from the RNA transcripts. A first-round RT-PCR of the TCR CDR3 used the HTBI primer set with the Qiagen OneStep RT-PCR kit. TCRdb passed the public sequencing reads through fastp at Q25 and MiXCR, retaining productive beta sequences. Rows are unified per CDR3 protein, each entry keeping the most common DNA and genes. For this sample there are roughly 300,000 distinct CDR3 sequences; approximately 26% appear just once. The leading ten clones occupy about a quarter of the sample. Specimen: blood. The receptors derive from a man aged 35 to 55 with Graves' hyperthyroidism that later progressed to Graves' ophthalmopathy.

Many counts were recorded for this clonotype. V and J are TRBV20-1 and TRBJ1-5; TRBD1 might be the D (5 bases). Trimming shortened V by 2 bases and J by 4 bases, and 12 bases separated the two germline ends. CDR1 DFQATT and CDR2 SNEGSKA come from the germline V gene (reference sequence). The CDR3 contains 14 residues. DNA of the CDR3: TGCAGTGCTAGAATAGCTCAGGGAAATCAGCCCCAGCATTTT. Its protein is CSARIAQGNQPQHF.

This clonotype showed up many times. The chain joins TRBV30 to TRBJ1-1; D ambiguous. Germline values: CDR1 GTSNPN, CDR2 SVGIG (reference sequence). Trimming left V 1 base short and J 1 base short, with 4 bases between. This CDR3 is 12 amino acids long. CDR3 sequence: CAWSEGNTEAFF. The CDR3 DNA reads as TGTGCCTGGAGTGAGGGGAACACTGAAGCTTTCTTT.

The rearrangement uses TRBV19 and TRBJ1-1; 11 bases agree with TRBD1. Germline V gene data show CDR1 as LNHDA and CDR2 as SQIVND (reference sequence). This CDR3 region has 16 residues. V trimming: 2 bases; J trimming: 2 bases; junction bases outside the gene matches: 4. The CDR3 protein is CASSISGTGGNTEAFF. The CDR3 nucleotides are TGTGCCAGTAGTATATCAGGGACAGGGGGTAACACTGAAGCTTTCTTT. The whole variable domain, filled in from reference TRBV19 and TRBJ1-1, reads DGGITQSPKYLFRKEGQNVTLSCEQNLNHDAMYWYRQDPGQGLRLIYYSQIVNDFQKGDIAEGYSVSREKKESFPLTVTSAQKNPTAFYLCASSISGTGGNTEAFFGQGTRLTVV.

This clonotype was observed many times. This chain links TRBV29-1 with TRBJ2-7; no clear D. Germline values: CDR1 SQVTM, CDR2 ANQGSEA. The CDR3 runs 12 residues. The V end lost 4 bases, the J end lost 1 base, and 8 bases lay between the germline ends. The CDR3 loop reads CSVAAGSYEQYF. The CDR3 DNA sequence: TGCAGCGTTGCGGCAGGTTCCTACGAGCAGTACTTC.

This clonotype was recorded many times. The chain couples TRBV30 to TRBJ2-2; tentative D call: TRBD1 (6 bases). The CDR3 spans 14 residues. V lost 0 bases and J 5 bases, leaving 10 bases between the germline ends. CDR1 GTSNPN and CDR2 SVGIG come from the germline V gene (reference sequence). In nucleotides, the CDR3 is TGTGCCTGGAGTGTAGGGACAAAGACCGGGGAGCTGTTTTTT. Its translation: CAWSVGTKTGELFF.

In its sample, this clonotype was seen many times. CDR3 sequence reads: CSLSARGLAKNIQYF. The CDR3 nucleotides read TGCAGCCTTTCCGCCCGTGGGTTAGCCAAAAACATTCAGTACTTC. The rearrangement joins TRBV20-1 to TRBJ2-4; D is unclear. The CDR3 extends over 15 amino acids. CDR1 and CDR2 from the germline V gene are DFQATT and SNEGSKA (reference sequence).

This clonotype was recorded many times. The chain uses TRBV7-3 and TRBJ2-2; TRBD2 is a possible D gene (6 bases). Trimming removed 2 bases at V and 6 bases at J, with 19 bases between. From germline, CDR1 is SGHTA and CDR2 FQGTGA. The CDR3 totals 17 residues. CDR3 DNA: TGTGCCAGCAGCTTAGGAGGGGTGGTCGGTTCCCCCGGGGAGCTGTTTTTT. It specifies CASSLGGVVGSPGELFF.

This clonotype was detected many times. The chain recombines TRBV29-1 with TRBJ2-5, with TRBD2 matching over 7 bases. The germline CDR1 and CDR2 sequences are SQVTM and ANQGSEA. The CDR3 spans 14 residues. With 7 bases clipped from V and 2 bases from J, the junction kept 10 bases outside the gene matches. The CDR3 nucleotides read TGCAGCGCTTTCCTAGCGGAGGTACAAGAGACCCAGTACTTC. Protein: CSAFLAEVQETQYF. Looking up the rest from reference TRBV29-1 and TRBJ2-5 gives the full variable domain: SAVISQKPSRDICQRGTSLTIQCQVDSQVTMMFWYRQQPGQSLTLIATANQGSEATYESGFVIDKFPISRPNLTFSTLTVSNMSPEDSSIYLCSAFLAEVQETQYFGPGTRLLVL.

This clonotype has more than one count but fewer than ten. The chain employs TRBV20-1 and TRBJ2-7, with D possibly being TRBD1 (6 bases). The CDR3 runs to 12 residues. CDR1 DFQATT and CDR2 SNEGSKA come from the germline V gene (reference sequence). V lost 5 bases and J lost 5, with 13 bases in between. The CDR3 nucleotides are TGCAGTGCTGGACAGTCAGGCAACGAGCAGTACTTC. Amino acids: CSAGQSGNEQYF.

This clonotype was seen at least ten times. The V and J genes are TRBV19 and TRBJ2-2; 12 bases line up with TRBD2. V dropped 6 bases and J dropped 3; count of bases not matched to a gene: 5. Looked up from germline, CDR1 is LNHDA and CDR2 is SQIVND (reference sequence). The CDR3 spans 16 residues. The CDR3, as DNA: TGTGCCAGTAGCCGACTAGCGGGAGCCGACACCGGGGAGCTGTTTTTT. It is translated as CASSRLAGADTGELFF.

In its sample, this clonotype was seen many times. The chain links TRBV6-1 to TRBJ1-4, with TRBD1 matching over 7 bases. This CDR3 comprises 14 residues. Germline loops: CDR1 MNHNS, CDR2 SASEGT. The trim removed 6 bases at V and 7 bases at J, leaving 8 bases unmatched. DNA for the CDR3: TGTGCCAGCAGACGCGGACAGGTTCTTGAAAAACTGTTTTTT. Translated, it gives CASRRGQVLEKLFF.

The chain couples TRBV5-1 to TRBJ1-3; D perhaps matches TRBD1 (6 bases). Germline assignment: CDR1 SGHRS and CDR2 YFSETQ. V lost 0 bases, J lost 0 bases, and 10 bases lay in between. The CDR3 is made up of 16 amino acids. This CDR3 is CASSLARTDSGNTIYF. The CDR3 bases are TGCGCCAGCAGCTTGGCCCGGACAGACTCTGGAAACACCATATATTTT. Together with reference TRBV5-1 and TRBJ1-3, the CDR3 gives the full variable domain: KAGVTQTPRYLIKTRGQQVTLSCSPISGHRSVSWYQQTPGQGLQFLFEYFSETQRNKGNFPGRFSGRQFSNSRSEMNVSTLELGDSALYLCASSLARTDSGNTIYFGEGSWLTVV.

This clonotype was counted at least ten times. The chain uses TRBV27 and TRBJ1-5; unclear D gene. Germline assignment: CDR1 MNHEY and CDR2 SMNVEV (reference sequence). V dropped 5 bases and J dropped 0 bases, with 8 bases sitting between them. CDR3 length: 14 residues. CDR3 sequence reads: CASSVTSSNQPQHF. Written as DNA, the CDR3 is TGTGCCAGCAGTGTCACCTCTAGCAATCAGCCCCAGCATTTT.

This clonotype was observed a handful of times. The V gene is TRBV20-1, the J gene TRBJ2-7, with TRBD1 matching 7 bases. The CDR3 has 11 amino acids. V gave up 8 bases and J gave up 3 bases; unmatched junction bases: 4. From germline, CDR1 is DFQATT and CDR2 SNEGSKA (reference sequence). The CDR3 here is CSLRQGYEQYF. The DNA for the CDR3 is TGCAGTTTGCGACAGGGCTACGAGCAGTACTTC.

This clonotype was detected ten times or more. V gene TRBV6-5 combines with J gene TRBJ2-2, with TRBD1 identical over 7 bases. The V and J ends lost 7 bases and 0 bases, in that order; junction bases with no gene match: 2. Germline assignment: CDR1 MNHEY and CDR2 SVGAGI. The CDR3 consists of 14 residues. DNA of the CDR3: TGTGCCAGCACCGGACAGGCGAACACCGGGGAGCTGTTTTTT. Residues: CASTGQANTGELFF.

This clonotype appeared many times. V usage is TRBV20-1 and J usage is TRBJ2-5; TRBD2 is a possible D gene (8 bases). Trimming cost V 6 bases and J 1 base, with 18 bases left between them. In germline, CDR1 is DFQATT, CDR2 SNEGSKA (reference sequence). The CDR3 is 15 residues long. The CDR3 nucleotides are TGCAGTGCCCAGGGGGTACTAGCGGTCCAAGAGACCCAGTACTTC. It yields the protein CSAQGVLAVQETQYF.

This clonotype was observed many times. V and J are TRBV2 and TRBJ1-5; D not resolved. The CDR3 runs 12 residues. The V gene's germline CDR1 is SNHLY and CDR2 FYNNEI. Trimming removed 1 base at V and 11 bases at J, with 9 bases between. Here the CDR3 DNA reads TGTGCCAGCAGTGAAGGGGTTGGGGCCCAGCATTTT. It is translated as CASSEGVGAQHF.

This clonotype was counted at least ten times. The CDR3 region has the DNA TGCAGTGCTATAGTACCTACGACTAGCGGGAGTTCCCAACGCATTCAGTACTTC. It yields the protein CSAIVPTTSGSSQRIQYF. The rearrangement joins TRBV20-1 to TRBJ2-4; 12 bases line up with TRBD2. This CDR3 has 18 amino acids. The germline gives CDR1 DFQATT, CDR2 SNEGSKA (reference sequence). V lost 4 bases to trimming and J lost 9 bases; unmatched junction nucleotides: 19.

This clonotype was counted many times. The chain employs TRBV20-1 and TRBJ1-1; the match to TRBD1 covers 8 bases. The CDR3 has 13 amino acids. The V segment lost 0 bases and the J segment 10 bases; nucleotides outside the gene matches: 7. Germline V gives CDR1 DFQATT, CDR2 SNEGSKA (reference sequence). The CDR3 loop reads CSARDTTGERAFF. The CDR3 DNA reads as TGCAGTGCTAGAGATACGACAGGGGAGAGAGCTTTCTTT.

The gene calls are TRBV11-3 and TRBJ2-5; TRBD1 is a possible D gene (5 bases). V was clipped by 2 bases and J by 0 bases, with 13 bases between them. Germline lookup yields CDR1 SGHNT and CDR2 YENEEA. The CDR3 consists of 16 residues. CDR3 in amino acids: CASSLRRADYQETQYF. As DNA, the CDR3 is TGTGCCAGCAGCTTACGCAGGGCCGACTACCAAGAGACCCAGTACTTC. The entire variable domain, with the rest obtained from reference TRBV11-3 and TRBJ2-5, is as follows: EAGVVQSPRYKIIEKKQPVAFWCNPISGHNTLYWYLQNLGQGPELLIRYENEEAVDDSQLPKDRFSAERLKGVDSTLKIQPAELGDSAVYLCASSLRRADYQETQYFGPGTRLLVL.

This clonotype was picked up many times. The chain employs TRBV12-3 or TRBV12-4 and TRBJ1-1, with D possibly TRBD1 on 6 matching bases. The CDR3 totals 13 residues. The V end lost 6 bases, the J end lost 8 bases, and 16 bases lay between the germline ends. The CDR3: CASSPGVGGEAFF. The DNA for the CDR3 is TGTGCCAGCAGCCCCGGGGTAGGGGGAGAAGCTTTCTTT.

The chain uses TRBV7-9 and TRBJ1-3; D is uncertain. The CDR3 has 15 amino acids. V was pared by 5 bases and J by 2 bases, with 13 bases between. CDR1 SEHNR and CDR2 FQNEAQ come from the germline V gene (reference sequence). Here the CDR3 DNA reads TGTGCCAGCAGCCCCGGACCCCTGGCTGGAAACACCATATATTTT. Translating gives CASSPGPLAGNTIYF.